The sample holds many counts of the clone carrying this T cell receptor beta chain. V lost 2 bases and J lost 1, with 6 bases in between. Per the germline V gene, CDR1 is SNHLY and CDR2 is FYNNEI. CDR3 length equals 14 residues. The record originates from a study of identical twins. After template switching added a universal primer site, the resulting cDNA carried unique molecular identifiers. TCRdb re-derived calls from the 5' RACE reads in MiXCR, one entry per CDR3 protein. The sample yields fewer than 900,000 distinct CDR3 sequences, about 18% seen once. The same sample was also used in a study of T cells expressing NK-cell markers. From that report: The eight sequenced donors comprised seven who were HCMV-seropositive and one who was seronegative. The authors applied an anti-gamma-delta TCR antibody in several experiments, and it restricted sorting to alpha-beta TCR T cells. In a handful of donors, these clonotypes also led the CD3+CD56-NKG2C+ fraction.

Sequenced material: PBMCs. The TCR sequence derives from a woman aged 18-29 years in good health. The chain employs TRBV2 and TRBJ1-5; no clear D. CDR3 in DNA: TGTGCCAGCAGTGAACGCCAGAGCAATCAGCCCCAGCATTTT. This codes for CASSERQSNQPQHF.